The clone carrying this T cell receptor (beta chain) was found a few times. Its antigen is currently unknown. This record belongs to a study of somatic mutations in cytotoxic T cells in rheumatoid arthritis. Purity of the CD4+ and CD8+ cells, isolated by positive magnetic bead selection, was checked by flow cytometry. Study findings and constraints: CD8+ T-cell clonality showed no significant difference between rheumatoid arthritis patients and age-matched healthy controls.

Under the authors' procedure: Published virus-specific TCRB sequences matched only a few of the patient CD8+ clones exceeding 1%. This table comes from immunoSEQ multiplex PCR, and its TCRdb copy is limited to in-frame clones, with some not included. V, J and clone size are taken as reported in that table, and D and trimming were inferred from the DNA itself. The data hold some 9,900 clones, with about 82% observed a single time. The sequencing sample was made of CD8+ T cells sorted from blood. The origin of this receptor is an adult with rheumatoid arthritis.

The CDR3 DNA is TGTGCCAGCAGTTTCGTCGGATCCGACACTGAAGCTTTCTTT. Amino acid sequence: CASSFVGSDTEAFF. The V call is TRBV27, the J call TRBJ1-1, with no clear D. This CDR3 region has 14 residues. Germline loops: CDR1 MNHEY, CDR2 SMNVEV (reference sequence). V shed 3 bases and J shed 3 bases, with 11 bases lying between them.